Presented here are 14 T cell receptor beta chains from one specimen sequenced in a study of CD8 T cells in Susac syndrome. Reverse transcription of roughly 0.5 to 1 ug RNA was carried out with random hexamers. Each CDR3 protein is one row after TCRdb ran MiXCR on the immunoSEQ multiplex PCR reads. The sample carries more than 95,000 distinct CDR3 sequences, around 95% recorded once. The source material was CD8+ T cells from PBMCs. These receptor sequences come from a human donor with Susac syndrome.

The CDR3 region is CASSLGLAGVLKTQYF. Here the CDR3 DNA reads TGTGCCAGCAGCCTAGGACTAGCGGGAGTACTAAAGACCCAGTACTTC. This chain uses TRBV5-6 with TRBJ2-5, with 13 nucleotides matching TRBD2. The CDR3 is 16 residues long. The junction had 9 bases not matched to a gene; V was cut back by 4 bases and J by 6 bases. The germline CDR1 and CDR2 sequences are SGHDT and YYEEEE.

This chain uses TRBV13 with TRBJ2-2; D is undetermined. Germline-derived CDR1 and CDR2 are PRHDT and FYEKMQ (reference sequence). Trimming stripped 0 bases from V and 2 bases from J, with 1 base between. CDR3 length: 13 amino acids. In DNA form, the CDR3 reads TGTGCCAGCAGCTTAGGAAACACCGGGGAGCTGTTTTTT. This gives the protein CASSLGNTGELFF.

J is TRBJ2-2 and V is TRBV30; D not resolved. The ends were cut back, 0 bases at V and 7 bases at J, with 12 bases in the middle. CDR3 size: 14 residues. Germline CDR1 reads GTSNPN; CDR2 reads SVGIG (reference sequence). DNA of the CDR3: TGTGCCTGGAGTGTACCCCCCCGGATCGGGGAGCTGTTTTTT. Translating gives CAWSVPPRIGELFF. Drawing the rest from reference TRBV30 and TRBJ2-2, the complete variable domain is SQTIHQWPATLVQPVGSPLSLECTVEGTSNPNLYWYRQAAGRGLQLLFYSVGIGQISSEVPQNLSASRPQDRQFILSSKKLLLSDSGFYLCAWSVPPRIGELFFGEGSRLTVL.

J is TRBJ1-6 and V is TRBV27; 7 positions match TRBD1. CDR3 length equals 18 residues. CDR1 and CDR2 (germline): MNHEY, SMNVEV (reference sequence). Trimming took 2 bases from V and 4 from J; bases not matched to a gene: 11. The CDR3 spells CASSLVALLQGYNSPLHF. CDR3 nucleotide sequence: TGTGCCAGCAGTTTAGTGGCCTTACTACAGGGGTATAATTCACCCCTCCACTTT.

This clonotype was counted once. V is TRBV6-2 or TRBV6-3 and J is TRBJ2-1; TRBD2 matches 12 bases. V lost 0 bases to trimming and J lost 6 bases; unmatched junction nucleotides: 0. Germline CDR1 reads MNHEY; CDR2 reads SVGEGT. CDR3 length: 15 residues. The CDR3 reads CASSYSTSGSNEQFF. The CDR3 DNA reads as TGTGCCAGCAGTTACTCGACTAGCGGGAGCAATGAGCAGTTCTTC.

The chain joins TRBV5-1 to TRBJ2-5; D unresolved. Germline loops: CDR1 SGHRS, CDR2 YFSETQ. The V end lost 1 base, the J end lost 1 base, and 14 bases lay between the germline ends. The CDR3 sequence is 16 residues long. The CDR3 loop reads CASSLIAGQAQETQYF. For the CDR3, the DNA is TGCGCCAGCAGCTTGATTGCCGGGCAGGCCCAAGAGACCCAGTACTTC.

This chain connects TRBV3-1 to TRBJ1-2; 9 positions agree with TRBD1. Per germline, CDR1 LGHDT and CDR2 YNNKEL (reference sequence). The CDR3 sequence is 15 residues long. The V segment lost 4 bases and the J segment 3 bases; nucleotides outside the gene matches: 6. The CDR3, as DNA: TGTGCCAGCAGCCCCAACAGGGGGCCCGACTATGGCTACACCTTC. Translated, it gives CASSPNRGPDYGYTF.

The chain is built from TRBV9 and TRBJ2-7, with 14 positions matching TRBD2. The junction had 6 bases not matched to a gene; V was cut back by 3 bases and J by 7 bases. Germline-derived CDR1 and CDR2 are SGDLS and YYNGEE. The CDR3 contains 15 residues. This chain's CDR3 is CASSAGTSGSAEQYF. Here the CDR3 DNA reads TGTGCCAGCAGCGCAGGGACTAGCGGGAGCGCGGAGCAGTACTTC.

V gene TRBV5-1 combines with J gene TRBJ2-7, with TRBD1 matching over 8 bases. This CDR3 has 12 residues. V lost 5 bases and J lost 6; bases outside the gene matches: 4. Germline CDR1 reads SGHRS; CDR2 reads YFSETQ. CDR3 amino acids: CASRQGAAEQYF. The CDR3 nucleotides read TGCGCCAGCAGGCAGGGGGCGGCCGAGCAGTACTTC.

Of note for this clonotype: At one end the junction does not follow the germline gene, possibly because of a read error. The rearrangement uses TRBV9 and TRBJ2-3, with D possibly TRBD2 on 6 matching bases. The CDR3 covers 14 residues. From germline, CDR1 is SGDLS and CDR2 YYNGEE. CDR3 protein: CASSGRDSTNTQYF. Written as DNA, the CDR3 is TGTGCCAGCAGCGGTCGGGACTCCACAAATACGCAGTATTTT.

The V gene is TRBV7-9, the J gene TRBJ1-5; D gene uncertain. The ends were cut back, 1 base at V and 5 bases at J, with 3 bases in the middle. This CDR3 contains 12 residues. Germline values: CDR1 SEHNR, CDR2 FQNEAQ (reference sequence). CDR3 region: CASSLEDQPQHF. The CDR3, as DNA: TGTGCCAGCAGCTTAGAGGATCAGCCCCAGCATTTT.

The CDR3 DNA sequence: TGTGCCAGCAGCCCTTCGGGGCTAGCGGTGATGGGGGAGACCCAGTACTTC. It yields the protein CASSPSGLAVMGETQYF. This chain connects TRBV9 to TRBJ2-5, with 7 nucleotides matching TRBD2. The germline gives CDR1 SGDLS, CDR2 YYNGEE. Germline trimming cut 4 bases from V and 5 bases from J; bases unmatched to any gene: 17. CDR3 size: 17 residues.

The chain couples TRBV9 to TRBJ2-1; 7 nucleotides line up with TRBD1. Germline lookup yields CDR1 SGDLS and CDR2 YYNGEE. Unmatched junction bases numbered 9, after V lost 0 bases and J lost 6 bases. CDR3 length equals 16 residues. CDR3 coding DNA: TGTGCCAGCAGCGTAGGGTGGGGACAGAACCTCAATGAGCAGTTCTTC. Translated, it gives CASSVGWGQNLNEQFF.

The chain has TRBV20-1 and TRBJ2-5; D may correspond to TRBD1 or TRBD2 (5 bases each). The V end lost 4 bases, the J end lost 3 bases, and 18 bases lay between the germline ends. Germline V gives CDR1 DFQATT, CDR2 SNEGSKA (reference sequence). The CDR3 spans 15 residues. CDR3 nucleotides: TGCAGTGCTACCCCACCGCGGCAGGGAGAAGAGACCCAGTACTTC. This sequence encodes CSATPPRQGEETQYF.